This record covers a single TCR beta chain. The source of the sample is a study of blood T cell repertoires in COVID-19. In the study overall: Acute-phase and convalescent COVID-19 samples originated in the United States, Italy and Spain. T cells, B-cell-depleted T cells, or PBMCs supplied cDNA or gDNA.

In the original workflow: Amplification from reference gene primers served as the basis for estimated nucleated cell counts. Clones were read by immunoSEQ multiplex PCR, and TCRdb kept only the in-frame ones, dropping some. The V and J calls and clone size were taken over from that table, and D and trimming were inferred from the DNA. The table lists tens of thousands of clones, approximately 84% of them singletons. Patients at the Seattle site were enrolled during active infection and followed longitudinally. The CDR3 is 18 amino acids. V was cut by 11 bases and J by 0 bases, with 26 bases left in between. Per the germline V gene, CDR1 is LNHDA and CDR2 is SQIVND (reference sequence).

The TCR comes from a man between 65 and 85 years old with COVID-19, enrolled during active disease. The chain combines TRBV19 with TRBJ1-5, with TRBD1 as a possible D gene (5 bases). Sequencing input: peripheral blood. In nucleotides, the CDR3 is TGTGCCCGGCGACTGGGGGGTGGGGTCCGGCCTAGCAATCAGCCCCAGCATTTT. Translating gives CARRLGGGVRPSNQPQHF. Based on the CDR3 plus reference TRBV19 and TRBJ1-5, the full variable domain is DGGITQSPKYLFRKEGQNVTLSCEQNLNHDAMYWYRQDPGQGLRLIYYSQIVNDFQKGDIAEGYSVSREKKESFPLTVTSAQKNPTAFYLCARRLGGGVRPSNQPQHFGDGTRLSIL.